Below, 22 T cell receptor beta chains from the same sample are listed, as sequenced in a study of regulatory T cells in long-lasting Graves disease. Building of the TCR beta libraries involved iRepertoire HTBI primers and Arm-PCR of CDR3 regions. TCRdb analysed the multiplex PCR reads with MiXCR anew, one entry per CDR3 protein. Among around 500,000 distinct CDR3 sequences listed, about 12% were seen once. The sample's time point: newly diagnosed GD, antithyroid drugs for less than 3 months. Preparation of the TCR library used RNA extracted from PBMCs. The data were also submitted as part of a second study, on T cells in Graves' hyperthyroidism and ophthalmopathy.

The sample consisted of peripheral blood mononuclear cells (PBMCs), taken at new diagnosis, from a patient treated with antithyroid drugs. The receptors shown here come from a woman aged 25 to 39 with Graves disease.

This clonotype was seen at least ten times. The V and J genes are TRBV10-2 and TRBJ1-4, with D tentatively TRBD1 (5 bases). Looked up from germline, CDR1 is WSHSY and CDR2 is SAAADI. The V end lost 4 bases, the J end lost 0 bases, and 9 bases lay between the germline ends. This CDR3 spans 15 amino acids. Here the CDR3 reads CASSVTGATNEKLFF. For the CDR3, the DNA is TGCGCCAGCAGTGTAACAGGTGCAACTAATGAAAAACTGTTTTTT.

This clonotype was seen ten or more times. CDR3 nucleotide sequence: TGTGCCAGCAGCCGTAGACAGGACGGGGCCAACGTCCTGACTTTC. The encoded protein is CASSRRQDGANVLTF. This chain joins TRBV12-3 or TRBV12-4 and TRBJ2-6, with D maybe TRBD1 (6 bases). V was shortened by 6 bases and J by 4 bases, with 13 bases between the two germline ends. The CDR3 runs 15 residues.

This clonotype was observed at least ten times. This chain connects TRBV12-3 or TRBV12-4 to TRBJ1-2, with TRBD1 identical over 8 bases. The length of the CDR3 is 15 residues. Trimming removed 5 bases from V and 6 bases from J; junction bases left unmatched: 11. CDR3 bases: TGTGCCAGCAGTATCGCTTCAGGGGGCTTGGATGGCTACACCTTC. Translating it yields CASSIASGGLDGYTF.

In its sample, this clonotype was seen many times. The rearrangement links TRBV28 to TRBJ2-7; no clear D. Germline lookup yields CDR1 MDHEN and CDR2 SYDVKM. The CDR3 contains 12 residues. CDR3 coding DNA: TGTGGGACCCAGCAGAGGTCTGGCGAGCAGTACTTC. It specifies CGTQQRSGEQYF.

A word on this clonotype: An end of the junction differs from the germline gene, which may be a read error. The rearrangement joins TRBV4-3 to TRBJ2-2, with 8 bases aligning to TRBD2. The germline CDR1 and CDR2 sequences are LGHNA and YSLEER. The length of the CDR3 is 16 residues. The chain's CDR3 is CASSPRRLAGLGELLF. CDR3 coding DNA: TGCGCCAGCAGCCCCCGGCGCCTAGCGGGCCTCGGGGAGCTGCTTTTT.

In this sample, this clonotype turned up many times. The rearrangement joins TRBV11-2 to TRBJ2-7; the D gene is possibly TRBD1 (5 bases). V lost 2 bases, J lost 3 bases, and 8 bases lay in between. Germline V gene data show CDR1 as SGHAT and CDR2 as FQNNGV. There are 13 residues in the CDR3. The CDR3 spells CASSLRGNYEQYF. The CDR3 nucleotides are TGTGCCAGCAGCTTAAGGGGAAACTACGAGCAGTACTTC. Combining the CDR3 with reference TRBV11-2 and TRBJ2-7 gives the whole variable domain EAGVAQSPRYKIIEKRQSVAFWCNPISGHATLYWYQQILGQGPKLLIQFQNNGVVDDSQLPKDRFSAERLKGVDSTLKIQPAKLEDSAVYLCASSLRGNYEQYFGPGTRLTVT.

The CDR3 loop is CASRGGPPGTGELFF. CDR3 nucleotide sequence: TGTGCCAGTAGAGGGGGGCCCCCGGGCACCGGGGAGCTGTTTTTT. The chain carries TRBV19 and TRBJ2-2, with D tentatively TRBD1 or TRBD2 (6 bases each). V lost 6 bases to trimming and J lost 4 bases, with 15 bases between them. Germline loops: CDR1 LNHDA, CDR2 SQIVND (reference sequence). The CDR3 extends over 15 amino acids.

This clonotype occurred many times. This chain uses TRBV7-9 with TRBJ1-5; no reliable D call. V gave up 3 bases and J gave up 0 bases, with 3 bases separating them. This CDR3 region has 13 residues. The germline gives CDR1 SEHNR, CDR2 FQNEAQ (reference sequence). CDR3 coding DNA: TGTGCCAGCAGCTTGATTAGCAATCAGCCCCAGCATTTT. Encoded protein: CASSLISNQPQHF.

CDR3 nucleotides: TGCGCCAGCAGCCCCTCTGGCAGTAGGCAAGAGACCCAGTACTTC. The encoded protein is CASSPSGSRQETQYF. The chain carries TRBV4-3 and TRBJ2-5; D remains ambiguous. V gave up 4 bases and J gave up 2 bases, with 14 bases separating them. This CDR3 region has 15 residues. Germline V gene sequence: CDR1 LGHNA, CDR2 YSLEER.

V gene TRBV5-1 combines with J gene TRBJ2-1; no reliable D call. The germline gives CDR1 SGHRS, CDR2 YFSETQ. The V gene lost 4 bases and the J gene lost 4 bases, with 12 bases spanning the gap. The CDR3 loop spans 14 amino acids. This chain's CDR3 is CASSLRVNYNEQFF. DNA of the CDR3: TGCGCCAGCAGCCTCCGCGTAAATTACAATGAGCAGTTCTTC. Supplemented by reference TRBV5-1 and TRBJ2-1, the full variable domain reads KAGVTQTPRYLIKTRGQQVTLSCSPISGHRSVSWYQQTPGQGLQFLFEYFSETQRNKGNFPGRFSGRQFSNSRSEMNVSTLELGDSALYLCASSLRVNYNEQFFGPGTRLTVL.

This clonotype was picked up many times. This sequence joins TRBV3-1 and TRBJ1-1, with 7 bases aligning to TRBD1. The length of the CDR3 is 15 residues. The V segment lost 4 bases and the J segment 0 bases; nucleotides outside the gene matches: 5. Germline V gene data show CDR1 as LGHDT and CDR2 as YNNKEL (reference sequence). CDR3 amino acids: CASSPPTGLNTEAFF. Written as DNA, the CDR3 is TGTGCCAGCAGCCCCCCGACAGGGCTGAACACTGAAGCTTTCTTT.

The sample holds a few counts of this clonotype. V usage is TRBV6-2 or TRBV6-3 and J usage is TRBJ2-2; D not resolved. CDR1 MNHEY and CDR2 SVGEGT come from the germline V gene. CDR3 length equals 13 residues. The V end was cut by 2 bases, the J end by 6 bases, with 7 bases between. Here the CDR3 reads CASSYGPAGELFF. CDR3 nucleotide sequence: TGTGCCAGCAGTTACGGGCCGGCCGGGGAGCTGTTTTTT.

This clonotype appeared many times. V usage is TRBV5-5 and J usage is TRBJ1-1; D gene ambiguous. From germline, CDR1 is SGHKS and CDR2 YYEKEE (reference sequence). The CDR3 is made up of 14 amino acids. Trimming stripped 5 bases from V and 11 bases from J, with 22 bases between. The CDR3 bases are TGTGCCAGCAGTTTCCGCGGGGAGGATAGTACTGCTTTCTTT. Protein sequence: CASSFRGEDSTAFF. The whole variable domain, filled in from reference TRBV5-5 and TRBJ1-1, reads DAGVTQSPTHLIKTRGQQVTLRCSPISGHKSVSWYQQVLGQGPQFIFQYYEKEERGRGNFPDRFSARQFPNYSSELNVNALLLGDSALYLCASSFRGEDSTAFFGQGTRLTVV.

This clonotype has ten or more counts. The rearrangement joins TRBV6-2 or TRBV6-3 to TRBJ2-7; possible D gene TRBD1, 6 bases. In germline, CDR1 is MNHEY, CDR2 SVGEGT. The CDR3 has 14 residues. V was cut by 8 bases and J by 1 base, with 15 bases left in between. For the CDR3, the DNA is TGTGCCAGCCACCGGGACACTCGATCCTACGAGCAGTACTTC. Translated, it gives CASHRDTRSYEQYF.

Concerning this clonotype: Being one base from a much bigger clone, this may be a read error. The V gene is TRBV12-3 or TRBV12-4, the J gene TRBJ2-2, with D maybe TRBD2 (6 bases). This CDR3 comprises 15 residues. The CDR3, as DNA: TGTGCCAGCAGTCTCCGGGAGAGGGGCACCGGGGGGCTGTTTTTT. This sequence encodes CASSLRERGTGGLFF.

This clonotype was seen ten or more times. V gene TRBV5-1 combines with J gene TRBJ2-3; a weak D match, TRBD1 (6 bases). Trimming stripped 7 bases from V and 0 bases from J, with 12 bases between. This CDR3 is built from 14 residues. The germline CDR1 and CDR2 sequences are SGHRS and YFSETQ. CDR3 protein: CASSQGTSTDTQYF. CDR3 bases: TGCGCCAGCTCACAGGGTACTAGCACAGATACGCAGTATTTT. Together with reference TRBV5-1 and TRBJ2-3, the CDR3 gives the full variable domain: KAGVTQTPRYLIKTRGQQVTLSCSPISGHRSVSWYQQTPGQGLQFLFEYFSETQRNKGNFPGRFSGRQFSNSRSEMNVSTLELGDSALYLCASSQGTSTDTQYFGPGTRLTVL.

This clonotype was detected ten times or more. The chain uses TRBV20-1 and TRBJ1-1; TRBD1 aligns across 10 bases. V shed 6 bases, J shed 3 bases, and the junction held 7 bases outside the gene matches. Germline loops: CDR1 DFQATT, CDR2 SNEGSKA (reference sequence). The CDR3 runs to 14 residues. For the CDR3, the DNA is TGCAGTGCAAGACAGGGGGCCCAGGACACTGAAGCTTTCTTT. This translates into CSARQGAQDTEAFF.

There are many counts of this clonotype. The chain joins TRBV7-9 to TRBJ2-1; D might be TRBD2 (6 bases). Germline CDR1 reads SEHNR; CDR2 reads FQNEAQ (reference sequence). The ends were cut back, 3 bases at V and 8 bases at J, with 14 bases in the middle. The CDR3 contains 14 residues. CDR3 sequence (DNA): TGTGCCAGCAGCTTCGGCGGAGGGTACGATGAGCAGTTCTTC. Translation: CASSFGGGYDEQFF. Complete variable domain (other parts from reference TRBV7-9 and TRBJ2-1): DTGVSQNPRHKITKRGQNVTFRCDPISEHNRLYWYRQTLGQGPEFLTYFQNEAQLEKSRLLSDRFSAERPKGSFSTLEIQRTEQGDSAMYLCASSFGGGYDEQFFGPGTRLTVL.

The chain uses TRBV28 and TRBJ1-6; D unresolved. The CDR3 has 12 residues. Germline V gene data show CDR1 as MDHEN and CDR2 as SYDVKM. The V and J ends lost 7 bases and 10 bases respectively, with 11 bases between them. Written as DNA, the CDR3 is TGTGCCAGCAACTTTCTTGGGTCACCCCTCCACTTT. Its translation is CASNFLGSPLHF.

This clonotype was picked up a small number of times. Relative to the germline gene, one junction end is altered; a read error may explain this. The chain combines TRBV27 with TRBJ1-2; a weak D match, TRBD1 (5 bases). The CDR3 has 15 residues. Germline assignment: CDR1 MNHEY and CDR2 SMNVEV (reference sequence). The CDR3 sequence is CANSLKESGTYGYTF. For the CDR3, the DNA is TGTGCCAACAGTTTAAAGGAGTCGGGGACTTATGGCTACACCTTC.

This clonotype was detected ten times or more. The chain combines TRBV20-1 with TRBJ2-5; D remains unclear. CDR3 length: 12 residues. Germline loops: CDR1 DFQATT, CDR2 SNEGSKA (reference sequence). V dropped 3 bases and J dropped 2 bases, with 7 bases sitting between them. The chain's CDR3 is CSARIRQETQYF. For the CDR3, the DNA is TGCAGTGCTAGGATTAGACAAGAGACCCAGTACTTC.

This clonotype was detected a few times. This may come from a read error, since a much larger clone is one base off. The V gene is TRBV2, the J gene TRBJ1-2; 9 bases map to TRBD1. Trimming cost V 7 bases and J 4 bases; bases outside gene matches: 7. This CDR3 contains 14 residues. Germline CDR1 and CDR2: SNHLY and FYNNEI. The CDR3 DNA follows: TGTGCCAGCAAAGAACGGACAGGGGCCTATGGCTACACCTTC. Translating gives CASKERTGAYGYTF.